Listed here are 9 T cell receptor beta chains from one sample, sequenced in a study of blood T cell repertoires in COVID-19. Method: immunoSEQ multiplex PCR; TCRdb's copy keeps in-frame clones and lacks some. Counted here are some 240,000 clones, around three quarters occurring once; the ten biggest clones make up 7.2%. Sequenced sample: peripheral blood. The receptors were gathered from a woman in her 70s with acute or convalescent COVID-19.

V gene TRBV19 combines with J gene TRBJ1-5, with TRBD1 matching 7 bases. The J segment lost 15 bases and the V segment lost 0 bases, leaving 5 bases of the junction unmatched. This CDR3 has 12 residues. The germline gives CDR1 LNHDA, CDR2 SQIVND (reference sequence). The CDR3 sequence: CASSIEGQPGHF. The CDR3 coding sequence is TGTGCCAGTAGTATAGAGGGACAGCCGGGGCATTTT. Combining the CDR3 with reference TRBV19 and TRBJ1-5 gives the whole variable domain DGGITQSPKYLFRKEGQNVTLSCEQNLNHDAMYWYRQDPGQGLRLIYYSQIVNDFQKGDIAEGYSVSREKKESFPLTVTSAQKNPTAFYLCASSIEGQPGHFGDGTRLSIL.

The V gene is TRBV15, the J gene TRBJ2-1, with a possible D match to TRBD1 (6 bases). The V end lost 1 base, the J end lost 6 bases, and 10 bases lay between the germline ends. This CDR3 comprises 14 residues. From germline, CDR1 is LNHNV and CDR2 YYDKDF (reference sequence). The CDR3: CATSRVGARNEQFF. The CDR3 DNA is TGTGCCACCAGCAGAGTGGGGGCCCGCAATGAGCAGTTCTTC.

The CDR3, as DNA: TGCGCCAGCAGCCAAGAAATTAGGACAGGGTACGGGAACACCGGGGAGCTGTTTTTT. Amino acid sequence: CASSQEIRTGYGNTGELFF. This chain connects TRBV4-1 to TRBJ2-2, with 8 bases aligning to TRBD1. The CDR3 covers 19 residues. Germline CDR1 reads MGHRA; CDR2 reads YSYEKL. J gave up 1 base and V 0 bases, and 10 bases lay outside the gene matches.

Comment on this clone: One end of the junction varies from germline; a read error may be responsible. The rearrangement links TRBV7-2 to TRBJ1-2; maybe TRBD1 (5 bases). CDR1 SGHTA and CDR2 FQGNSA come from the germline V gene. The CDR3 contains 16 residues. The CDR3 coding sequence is TGTGCCAACAGCTTATACCGCGGCGGGGGAAACTATGGCTACACCTTC. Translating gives CANSLYRGGGNYGYTF.

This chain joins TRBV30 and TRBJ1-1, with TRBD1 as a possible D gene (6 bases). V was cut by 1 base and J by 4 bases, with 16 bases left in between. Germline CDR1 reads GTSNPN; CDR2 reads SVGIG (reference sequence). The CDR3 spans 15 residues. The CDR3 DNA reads TGTGCCTGGAGTGGGGGGCTACTTATGGGCACTGAAGCTTTCTTT. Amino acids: CAWSGGLLMGTEAFF.

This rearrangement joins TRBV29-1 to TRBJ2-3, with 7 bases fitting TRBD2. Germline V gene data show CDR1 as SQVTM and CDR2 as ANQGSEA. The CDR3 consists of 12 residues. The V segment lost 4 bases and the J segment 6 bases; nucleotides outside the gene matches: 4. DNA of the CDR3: TGCAGCGTTGGGGGACTATCTGATACGCAGTATTTT. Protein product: CSVGGLSDTQYF.

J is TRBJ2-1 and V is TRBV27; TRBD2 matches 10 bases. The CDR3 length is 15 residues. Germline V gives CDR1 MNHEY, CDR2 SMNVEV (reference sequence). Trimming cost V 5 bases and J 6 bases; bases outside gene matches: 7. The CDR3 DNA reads TGTGCCAGCAGTCTAGGGACTAGCGTTTTCAATGAGCAGTTCTTC. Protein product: CASSLGTSVFNEQFF.

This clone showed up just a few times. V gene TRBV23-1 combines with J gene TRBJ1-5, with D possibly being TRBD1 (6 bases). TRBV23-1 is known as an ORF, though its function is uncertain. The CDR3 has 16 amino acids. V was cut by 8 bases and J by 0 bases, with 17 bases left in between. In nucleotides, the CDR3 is TGCGCCAGCGGATGGCGGACAGTGTATAGCAATCAGCCCCAGCATTTT. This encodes CASGWRTVYSNQPQHF.

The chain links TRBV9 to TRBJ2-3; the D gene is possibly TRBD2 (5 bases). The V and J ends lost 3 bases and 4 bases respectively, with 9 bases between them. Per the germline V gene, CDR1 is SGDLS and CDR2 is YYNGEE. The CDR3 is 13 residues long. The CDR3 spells CASSAVLADTQYF. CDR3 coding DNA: TGTGCCAGCAGCGCCGTACTAGCAGATACGCAGTATTTT.